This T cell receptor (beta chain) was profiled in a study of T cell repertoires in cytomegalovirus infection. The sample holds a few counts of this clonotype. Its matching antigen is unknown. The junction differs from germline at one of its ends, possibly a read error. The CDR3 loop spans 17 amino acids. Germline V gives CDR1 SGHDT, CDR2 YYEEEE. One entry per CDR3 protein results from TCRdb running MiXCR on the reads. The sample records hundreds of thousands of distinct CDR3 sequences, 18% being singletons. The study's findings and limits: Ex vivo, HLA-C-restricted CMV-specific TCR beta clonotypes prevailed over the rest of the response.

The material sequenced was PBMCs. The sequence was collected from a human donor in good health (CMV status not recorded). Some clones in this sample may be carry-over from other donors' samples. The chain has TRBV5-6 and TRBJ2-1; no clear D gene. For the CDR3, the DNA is TGTGCCAGCAGGTTGGATTTAGACAATTATGGCCCGGATGAGCAGTTCTTC. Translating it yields CASRLDLDNYGPDEQFF.